Included here is one TCR beta chain sequence, with context. What it recognizes is unknown. The protocol was immunoSEQ multiplex PCR, while the TCRdb copy is restricted to in-frame clones and leaves out a portion. The sample consists of a few million clones, 93% of them appearing once. This CDR3 is 15 amino acids long. The V segment lost 1 base and the J segment 3 bases; nucleotides outside the gene matches: 6. CDR1 is SGHTS, CDR2 YDEGEE, per germline. The entry originates in a study of shared clonotypes between healthy human individuals. Study-level results: Sharing across four donors was highest in naive CD4 (roughly 5%) and lowest in memory CD8 (roughly 0.4%).

The V call is TRBV5-8, the J call TRBJ2-7, with 8 bases lining up with TRBD1. The sequencing input was naive CD4+ T cells from PBMCs. As to subset: CD45RA+ positively selected. The sequence came from a man aged 18 to 29 in good health. Some clones in this sample may be carry-over from other donors' samples. As DNA, the CDR3 is TGTGCCAGCAGCTTGCAGGCAGGGGGCGTCTACGAGCAGTACTTC. It is translated as CASSLQAGGVYEQYF.